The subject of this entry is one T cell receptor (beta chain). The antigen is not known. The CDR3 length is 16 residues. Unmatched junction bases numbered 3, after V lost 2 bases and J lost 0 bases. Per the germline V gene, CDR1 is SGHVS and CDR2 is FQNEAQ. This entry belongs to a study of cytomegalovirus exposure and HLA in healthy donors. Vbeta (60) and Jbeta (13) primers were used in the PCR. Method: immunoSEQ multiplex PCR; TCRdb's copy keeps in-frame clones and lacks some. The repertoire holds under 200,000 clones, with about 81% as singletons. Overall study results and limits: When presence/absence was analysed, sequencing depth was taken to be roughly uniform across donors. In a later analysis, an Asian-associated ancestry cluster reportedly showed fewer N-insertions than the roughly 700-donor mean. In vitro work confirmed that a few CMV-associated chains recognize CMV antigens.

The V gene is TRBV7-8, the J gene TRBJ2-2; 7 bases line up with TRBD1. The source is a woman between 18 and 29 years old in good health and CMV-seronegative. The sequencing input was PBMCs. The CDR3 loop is CASSLRGGANTGELFF. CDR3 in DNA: TGTGCCAGCAGCTTACGAGGGGGCGCGAACACCGGGGAGCTGTTTTTT.